The 25 T cell receptor beta chains in this list originate from one sample, sequenced in a study of cytotoxic CD8 clonotypes in ibrutinib-treated CLL (dated by TCRdb to the early 2020s). Libraries were prepared through the immunoSEQ multiplex PCR assay. TCRdb limited this immuneACCESS table to in-frame rearrangements with V and J called. A share of clones is missing; checked studies link under half to unresolved V genes, and the rest is unexplained. The sample data list approximately 170,000 clones, and nearly 90% of these were observed just once. Together, the top ten hold 3% to 3.5% of the sample. The label giving this sample's time point can be read as: progressive disease on ibrutinib. The input for sequencing was PBMCs, taken at disease progression, from a patient treated with ibrutinib. These receptors came from a human donor with chronic lymphocytic leukemia.

This chain joins TRBV7-2 and TRBJ2-7; 11 nucleotides line up with TRBD2. Germline assignment: CDR1 SGHTA and CDR2 FQGNSA. The V segment lost 5 bases and the J segment 6 bases; nucleotides outside the gene matches: 9. The CDR3 has 15 amino acids. The CDR3 loop reads CASSRQPGLAAEQYF. CDR3 sequence (DNA): TGTGCCAGCAGCCGTCAACCGGGACTAGCGGCCGAGCAGTACTTC.

The V call is TRBV29-1, the J call TRBJ1-1, with TRBD1 as a possible D gene (5 bases). This CDR3 contains 12 residues. Germline V CDR1 and CDR2: SQVTM, ANQGSEA. Deletions cut 6 bases from V and 5 bases from J, with 13 bases between. DNA of the CDR3: TGCAGCGTGGCTCAGGGCTGGACTGAAGCTTTCTTT. It yields the protein CSVAQGWTEAFF.

This sequence joins TRBV30 and TRBJ1-2, with TRBD1 identical over 8 bases. V lost 4 bases and J lost 5; bases outside the gene matches: 9. The CDR3 spans 14 residues. Germline CDR1 reads GTSNPN; CDR2 reads SVGIG (reference sequence). Here the CDR3 reads CAWTQTGVRYGYTF. CDR3 nucleotide sequence: TGTGCCTGGACCCAGACAGGGGTAAGGTATGGCTACACCTTC.

The rearrangement uses TRBV6-6 and TRBJ1-2; 8 nucleotides align to TRBD1. The germline V gene encodes CDR1 MNHNY and CDR2 SVGAGI (reference sequence). V lost 6 bases to trimming and J lost 5 bases; unmatched junction nucleotides: 5. This CDR3 is 13 amino acids long. The CDR3 DNA reads TGTGCCAGCAGACCGGGACAGGATTATGGCTACACCTTC. As protein: CASRPGQDYGYTF.

The chain employs TRBV27 and TRBJ1-5; a weak D match, TRBD1 (6 bases). Germline CDR1 is MNHEY and CDR2 is SMNVEV (reference sequence). CDR3 length: 16 amino acids. V was cut by 5 bases and J by 0 bases, with 14 bases left in between. CDR3 coding DNA: TGTGCCAGCAGTCTACAGGGTCAGTATAGCAATCAGCCCCAGCATTTT. Translation: CASSLQGQYSNQPQHF.

The V call is TRBV6-1, the J call TRBJ2-2, with 10 bases that match TRBD1. Trimming removed 4 bases from V and 5 bases from J; junction bases left unmatched: 10. CDR3 length: 17 residues. Germline V gene data show CDR1 as MNHNS and CDR2 as SASEGT. CDR3 protein: CASSAPGGQGITGELFF. CDR3 nucleotides: TGTGCCAGCAGTGCCCCTGGGGGACAGGGGATAACCGGGGAGCTGTTTTTT.

V is TRBV7-3 and J is TRBJ1-1, with D maybe TRBD1 (5 bases). Germline V gives CDR1 SGHTA, CDR2 FQGTGA. This CDR3 contains 13 residues. The germline V and J ends were trimmed by 2 bases and 7 bases, with 11 bases remaining between them. The CDR3 spells CASSLLQGGEAFF. The CDR3 coding sequence is TGTGCCAGCAGCTTATTGCAGGGCGGTGAAGCTTTCTTT. Using reference TRBV7-3 and TRBJ1-1 for the parts outside the CDR3, the full variable domain is GAGVSQTPSNKVTEKGKYVELRCDPISGHTALYWYRQSLGQGPEFLIYFQGTGAADDSGLPNDRFFAVRPEGSVSTLKIQRTERGDSAVYLCASSLLQGGEAFFGQGTRLTVV.

The V and J genes are TRBV11-1 and TRBJ2-3; TRBD2 matches at 8 bases. The J segment lost 8 bases and the V segment lost 5 bases, leaving 6 bases of the junction unmatched. The CDR3 runs 13 residues. The germline V gene encodes CDR1 SGHAT and CDR2 FQDESV (reference sequence). CDR3 sequence (DNA): TGTGCCAGCAGCGAGCGGGAGTCGGGTACGCAGTATTTT. Its translation: CASSERESGTQYF.

This chain joins TRBV12-5 and TRBJ2-5, with 10 nucleotides matching TRBD1. The germline CDR1 and CDR2 sequences are LGHNT and FRNRAP. The CDR3 totals 15 residues. The V segment lost 3 bases and the J segment 4 bases; nucleotides outside the gene matches: 5. The CDR3 bases are TGTGCTAGTGGTTTCGGACAGGGGGTCGGAGAGACCCAGTACTTC. Translated: CASGFGQGVGETQYF.

Concerning this clone: One junction end does not reproduce the germline sequence, and a read error may be involved. The rearrangement uses TRBV6-5 and TRBJ2-3; D might be TRBD2 (6 bases). The CDR3 length is 16 residues. CDR1 is MNHEY, CDR2 SVGAGI, per germline. CDR3 in amino acids: CTSSYSPSGGMDTQYF. CDR3 DNA: TGTACCAGCAGTTACTCACCGTCGGGCGGGATGGATACGCAGTATTTT.

This chain connects TRBV6-4 to TRBJ2-7; 9 nucleotides line up with TRBD2. The CDR3 spans 14 residues. With V trimmed by 3 bases and J by 2 bases, 2 bases remained unmatched. The V gene's germline CDR1 is MRHNA and CDR2 SNTAGT. CDR3 in amino acids: CASSELAGPYEQYF. CDR3 nucleotide sequence: TGTGCCAGCAGTGAGCTAGCGGGACCCTACGAGCAGTACTTC.

V and J are TRBV29-1 and TRBJ2-3; 13 bases fit TRBD2. The length of the CDR3 is 15 residues. Germline CDR1 is SQVTM and CDR2 is ANQGSEA. V lost 7 bases and J lost 6; bases outside the gene matches: 10. In DNA form, the CDR3 reads TGCAGCGCCAGGTCGGGACTAGCGGGATGGGATACGCAGTATTTT. The encoded protein is CSARSGLAGWDTQYF.

The chain employs TRBV5-1 and TRBJ1-1; D not resolved. The germline V gene has CDR1 SGHRS and CDR2 YFSETQ. Trimming left V 4 bases short and J 5 bases short, with 18 bases between. This CDR3 has 15 amino acids. The CDR3 region has the DNA TGCGCCAGCAGCAAAGGGAGCGGTATGGTGACTGAAGCTTTCTTT. The encoded protein is CASSKGSGMVTEAFF.

This clone was counted once. The J gene is TRBJ2-1, the V gene TRBV19; D may be TRBD2 (5 bases). The germline V gene has CDR1 LNHDA and CDR2 SQIVND (reference sequence). The CDR3 runs to 17 residues. V lost 9 bases, J lost 4 bases, and 25 bases lay in between. CDR3 DNA sequence: TGTGCCAGCGGTCCCCGGAAAGGAGGAGAGCAGTACAATGAGCAGTTCTTC. This translates into CASGPRKGGEQYNEQFF.

This chain joins TRBV5-6 and TRBJ2-7; tentatively, D is TRBD2 (5 bases). With 1 base removed from V and 6 bases from J, the gap between germline ends came to 17 bases. This CDR3 is 15 amino acids long. Germline assignment: CDR1 SGHDT and CDR2 YYEEEE. The CDR3: CASSLPSRTGGEQYF. In DNA, the CDR3 is TGTGCCAGCAGCTTGCCGAGCAGGACTGGCGGCGAGCAGTACTTC.

J is TRBJ2-3 and V is TRBV6-1, with TRBD1 matching over 8 bases. Germline V gives CDR1 MNHNS, CDR2 SASEGT. This CDR3 contains 14 residues. The V and J ends lost 3 bases and 12 bases, in that order; junction bases with no gene match: 11. In DNA form, the CDR3 reads TGTGCCAGCAGTGATTTCGCAGGGGGCGTAACCCAGTATTTT. It codes for CASSDFAGGVTQYF.

The chain links TRBV19 to TRBJ2-2; 7 nucleotides match TRBD1. V dropped 3 bases and J dropped 7; count of bases not matched to a gene: 8. The CDR3 extends over 15 amino acids. The germline V gene has CDR1 LNHDA and CDR2 SQIVND (reference sequence). In DNA form, the CDR3 reads TGTGCCAGTAGTATCCTAGGGGGCGTTGGCGGGGAGCTGTTTTTT. The encoded protein is CASSILGGVGGELFF. The full variable domain, rest sourced from reference TRBV19 and TRBJ2-2, is DGGITQSPKYLFRKEGQNVTLSCEQNLNHDAMYWYRQDPGQGLRLIYYSQIVNDFQKGDIAEGYSVSREKKESFPLTVTSAQKNPTAFYLCASSILGGVGGELFFGEGSRLTVL.

This clone was found once. The chain couples TRBV5-1 to TRBJ2-1; 7 bases match TRBD1. Germline trimming cut 4 bases from V and 4 bases from J; bases unmatched to any gene: 2. CDR1 is SGHRS, CDR2 YFSETQ, per germline. The CDR3 consists of 13 residues. The CDR3 spells CASSPQGYNEQFF. CDR3 nucleotide sequence: TGCGCCAGCAGCCCACAGGGGTACAATGAGCAGTTCTTC.

The rearrangement links TRBV5-1 to TRBJ2-7; 9 positions match TRBD2. The CDR3 is 15 amino acids. Germline CDR1 is SGHRS and CDR2 is YFSETQ. Losses at the gene ends were 1 base for V and 4 bases for J; bases not matched to a gene: 6. CDR3 coding DNA: TGCGCCAGCAGCTTGCCCGGACTAGCGAGTTACGAGCAGTACTTC. Protein sequence: CASSLPGLASYEQYF.

The CDR3 coding sequence is TGCGCCAGCAGCCAAGACAGGTGGGGCGGTCGGGTGTTTTTT. This translates into CASSQDRWGGRVFF. The chain employs TRBV4-3 and TRBJ1-4, with D possibly being TRBD1 (5 bases). V dropped 0 bases and J dropped 15 bases, with 17 bases sitting between them. CDR1 is LGHNA and CDR2 is YSLEER in the germline V gene. The CDR3 is 14 residues long.

The rearrangement links TRBV28 to TRBJ2-1; 8 positions agree with TRBD1. Germline CDR1 and CDR2: MDHEN and SYDVKM. V gave up 5 bases and J gave up 6 bases; unmatched junction bases: 15. This CDR3 comprises 17 residues. CDR3 coding DNA: TGTGCCAGCAGTCCTTATCCCCGAGACAGGGGATCCAATGAGCAGTTCTTC. As protein: CASSPYPRDRGSNEQFF.

V is TRBV11-3 and J is TRBJ2-7, with no clear D. The CDR3 is made up of 13 amino acids. The V end lost 0 bases, the J end lost 3 bases, and 6 bases lay between the germline ends. The germline CDR1 and CDR2 sequences are SGHNT and YENEEA. CDR3 sequence (DNA): TGTGCCAGCAGCTTAGATTGGAACTACGAGCAGTACTTC. Encoded protein: CASSLDWNYEQYF.

This chain connects TRBV29-1 to TRBJ1-3; TRBD1 matches at 7 bases. V was clipped by 5 bases and J by 0 bases; unmatched bases: 10. The CDR3 loop spans 16 amino acids. Germline V gene sequence: CDR1 SQVTM, CDR2 ANQGSEA. CDR3 sequence: CSVSLTGLYSGNTIYF. CDR3 in DNA: TGCAGCGTTTCTCTGACAGGGCTCTACTCTGGAAACACCATATATTTT.

The genes are TRBV4-2 and TRBJ1-5, with 7 bases fitting TRBD1. This CDR3 contains 15 residues. CDR1 is LGHNA, CDR2 YNFKEQ, per germline. The V and J ends lost 3 bases and 6 bases, in that order; junction bases with no gene match: 8. CDR3 region: CASSHDRDWVQPQHF. CDR3 DNA sequence: TGTGCCAGCAGCCACGACAGGGATTGGGTTCAGCCCCAGCATTTT.

The chain is built from TRBV19 and TRBJ1-1, with no clear D. Germline lookup yields CDR1 LNHDA and CDR2 SQIVND (reference sequence). Trimming left V 5 bases short and J 0 bases short, with 4 bases between. This CDR3 comprises 12 residues. For the CDR3, the DNA is TGTGCCAGTAGTTGGCTGAACACTGAAGCTTTCTTT. This codes for CASSWLNTEAFF.